This TCR beta chain originates from a study of T cell clonotyping in hematopoietic cell transplantation. Findings and limits, study-wide: Pathologically expanded recipient clonotypes increased progressively from day 30 to day 180 as diversity fell. At the given depth, recipient repertoires were over 95% de novo clonotypes. Higher Inverse Simpson Index values in graft donor and pretransplant recipient predicted broader posttransplant TCR diversity.

On this clone: Its antigen is not identified.

Some clones are missing from TCRdb's copy, which holds only in-frame ones; the method was immunoSEQ multiplex PCR. The sample consists of fewer than 8,500 clones, about 97% of them appearing once. Looked up from germline, CDR1 is SGHTA and CDR2 is FQGNSA. The CDR3 is 14 amino acids. The V end lost 5 bases, the J end lost 8 bases, and 18 bases lay between the germline ends. Noted time point: recipient sample about 28 days before transplant, after cytoreduction. This rearrangement joins TRBV7-2 to TRBJ1-2; D is unclear. The origin of this receptor is a man in his 70s with acute myeloid leukemia. Some clones in this sample may be carry-over from other donors' samples. The material was peripheral blood mononuclear cells, obtained before stem cell transplant. CDR3 residues: CASSLGRGSRGYTF. CDR3 bases: TGTGCCAGCAGCCTAGGGAGAGGTTCGCGGGGCTACACCTTC.